The 16 T cell receptor beta chains below were found in one sample sequenced in a study of regulatory T cells in long-lasting Graves disease. The sample's time point: newly diagnosed GD, antithyroid drugs for less than 3 months. PBMC RNA served as the TCR library source. Construction of TCR beta libraries relied on iRepertoire HTBI primers and on Arm-PCR targeting CDR3 regions. TCRdb recomputed calls from the multiplex PCR reads with MiXCR, one row per CDR3 protein. Among 450,000 to 600,000 distinct CDR3 sequences, 16% were seen once, and the ten largest hold approximately 12%. These data were also filed under a second study, of T cells in Graves' hyperthyroidism and ophthalmopathy.

Sequenced here: peripheral blood mononuclear cells (PBMCs), sampled at new diagnosis, from a patient treated with antithyroid drugs. These receptors originate from a man in his forties with Graves disease.

This clonotype was seen at least ten times. The V gene is TRBV28, the J gene TRBJ1-2; D is possibly TRBD1 (5 bases). Between the trimmed V and J ends, which lost 6 bases and 0 bases, there was a span of 8 bases. The CDR3 is 13 residues long. Germline assignment: CDR1 MDHEN and CDR2 SYDVKM. CDR3 in DNA: TGTGCCAGCAGGCGACAGACTAACTATGGCTACACCTTC. It is translated as CASRRQTNYGYTF.

Note on this clonotype: This sequence may be a read error, since a much larger clone differs from it by one base. The chain joins TRBV7-8 to TRBJ1-1, with TRBD1 matching 10 bases. The CDR3 runs 15 residues. Trimming removed 5 bases from V and 1 base from J; junction bases left unmatched: 4. Germline V CDR1 and CDR2: SGHVS, FQNEAQ. The CDR3 reads CASSPRTGGNTEAFF. DNA of the CDR3: TGTGCCAGCAGCCCGAGGACAGGGGGGAACACTGAAGCTTTCTTT. The full variable domain, its missing parts supplied by reference TRBV7-8 and TRBJ1-1, is GAGVSQSPRYKVAKRGQDVALRCDPISGHVSLFWYQQALGQGPEFLTYFQNEAQLDKSGLPSDRFFAERPEGSVSTLKIQRTQQEDSAVYLCASSPRTGGNTEAFFGQGTRLTVV.

CDR3: CASSLGPGNYEQYF. For the CDR3, the DNA is TGTGCCAGCAGCTTAGGTCCAGGGAACTACGAGCAGTACTTC. The rearrangement links TRBV7-3 to TRBJ2-7, with D possibly TRBD1 on 5 matching bases. In germline, CDR1 is SGHTA, CDR2 FQGTGA. V shed 2 bases and J shed 3 bases, with 11 bases lying between them. The CDR3 totals 14 residues.

The chain couples TRBV5-1 to TRBJ2-1; TRBD2 aligns across 7 bases. CDR3 length equals 15 residues. The germline CDR1 and CDR2 sequences are SGHRS and YFSETQ. The V gene end was trimmed by 3 bases and the J gene end by 6 bases; junction bases not matched to a gene: 9. CDR3 in amino acids: CASSWAGEAGNEQFF. Here the CDR3 DNA reads TGCGCCAGCAGCTGGGCGGGGGAGGCTGGCAATGAGCAGTTCTTC.

This clonotype came up a few times. V and J are TRBV5-4 and TRBJ2-7; D possibly corresponds to TRBD2 (5 bases). V dropped 4 bases and J dropped 0 bases, with 11 bases sitting between them. The CDR3 has 14 residues. The V gene's germline CDR1 is SGHNT and CDR2 YYREEE (reference sequence). The CDR3 spells CASSDGLDSYEQYF. Written as DNA, the CDR3 is TGTGCCAGCAGCGACGGACTCGACTCCTACGAGCAGTACTTC.

This clonotype was detected a few times. This chain joins TRBV2 and TRBJ2-2; the D gene is possibly TRBD2 (6 bases). Trimming left V 6 bases short and J 2 bases short, with 10 bases between. This CDR3 is 14 amino acids long. In germline, CDR1 is SNHLY, CDR2 FYNNEI. CDR3 DNA: TGTGCCAGCAGCGGGAGAAGTAACACCGGGGAGCTGTTTTTT. Translated: CASSGRSNTGELFF.

This clonotype was observed many times. The chain is built from TRBV11-2 and TRBJ2-7; D is uncertain. V shed 1 base and J shed 0 bases, with 10 bases lying between them. Germline CDR1 reads SGHAT; CDR2 reads FQNNGV. CDR3 size: 15 residues. The CDR3 bases are TGTGCCAGCAGCTTAGCTGGGCTCAGCTCCTACGAGCAGTACTTC. The encoded protein is CASSLAGLSSYEQYF.

The sample holds a few counts of this clonotype. The chain joins TRBV9 to TRBJ2-5; either TRBD1 or TRBD2 may supply D (5 bases each). CDR3 length equals 15 residues. The germline V gene has CDR1 SGDLS and CDR2 YYNGEE. The V end lost 3 bases, the J end lost 5 bases, and 17 bases lay between the germline ends. In DNA, the CDR3 is TGTGCCAGCAGCGCGTGGGACCTCCCAGAGGAGACCCAGTACTTC. It codes for CASSAWDLPEETQYF. Filled out from reference TRBV9 and TRBJ2-5, the complete variable domain reads DSGVTQTPKHLITATGQRVTLRCSPRSGDLSVYWYQQSLDQGLQFLIQYYNGEERAKGNILERFSAQQFPDLHSELNLSSLELGDSALYFCASSAWDLPEETQYFGPGTRLLVL.

There are a few counts of this clonotype. This sequence joins TRBV12-3 or TRBV12-4 and TRBJ2-3; no firm D call. Deletions cut 3 bases from V and 0 bases from J, with 10 bases between. CDR3 length: 15 residues. In nucleotides, the CDR3 is TGTGCCAGCAGTTTGCTCCTTACTAGCACAGATACGCAGTATTTT. It specifies CASSLLLTSTDTQYF.

This clonotype has a handful of counts. The chain recombines TRBV7-9 with TRBJ2-2; D not certain. CDR3 size: 9 residues. Germline V gene sequence: CDR1 SEHNR, CDR2 FQNEAQ (reference sequence). The V gene lost 8 bases and the J gene lost 6 bases, with 1 base spanning the gap. This CDR3 is CASSGELFF. CDR3 DNA sequence: TGTGCCAGCTCCGGGGAGCTGTTTTTT.

The gene calls are TRBV12-3 or TRBV12-4 and TRBJ1-5; D is ambiguous. Trimming stripped 6 bases from V and 5 bases from J, with 11 bases between. The CDR3 spans 13 residues. In DNA, the CDR3 is TGTGCCAGCAGCCTAAGAGTATATCAGCCCCAGCATTTT. This sequence encodes CASSLRVYQPQHF.

The chain recombines TRBV4-2 with TRBJ1-1, with no clear D. The CDR3 spans 14 residues. Trimming cost V 1 base and J 5 bases, with 11 bases left between them. Germline values: CDR1 LGHNA, CDR2 YNFKEQ. CDR3 in DNA: TGTGCCAGCAGCCAAGGAACCTCGAGAACTGAAGCTTTCTTT. Its protein product is CASSQGTSRTEAFF.

This clonotype occurred many times. The J gene is TRBJ2-1, the V gene TRBV24-1; 7 bases align to TRBD2. Germline CDR1 reads KGHDR; CDR2 reads SFDVKD. The J segment lost 7 bases and the V segment lost 9 bases, leaving 17 bases of the junction unmatched. This CDR3 comprises 16 residues. The DNA for the CDR3 is TGTGCCACCGGTGGCCTCGGGGGGAGGGACGGGAATGAGCAGTTCTTC. It yields the protein CATGGLGGRDGNEQFF.

A note on this clonotype: This may come from a read error, since a much larger clone is one base off. V and J are TRBV6-5 and TRBJ2-5, with D perhaps matching TRBD2 (7 bases). Germline V gene lookup returns CDR1 MNHEY and CDR2 SVGAGI. The CDR3 covers 17 residues. CDR3 loop: CASSYSTSPQGRETLYF. CDR3 DNA sequence: TGTGCCAGCAGTTACTCGACTAGCCCCCAGGGGAGAGAGACCCTGTACTTC.

The chain is built from TRBV9 and TRBJ2-1; D is unclear. Trimming shortened V by 0 bases and J by 11 bases, and 15 bases separated the two germline ends. Germline V gene lookup returns CDR1 SGDLS and CDR2 YYNGEE. This CDR3 contains 14 residues. For the CDR3, the DNA is TGTGCCAGCAGCGTAGCTACGGAACCAATGAAGCAGTTCTTC. It codes for CASSVATEPMKQFF.

A few counts support this clonotype. The genes are TRBV27 and TRBJ2-1; the match to TRBD2 covers 9 bases. The CDR3 totals 16 residues. Germline CDR1 reads MNHEY; CDR2 reads SMNVEV (reference sequence). V lost 7 bases, J lost 4 bases, and 11 bases stayed unmatched. For the CDR3, the DNA is TGTGCCAGCATGCCATGGTCTAGCGGGATATACAATGAGCAGTTCTTC. It codes for CASMPWSSGIYNEQFF.